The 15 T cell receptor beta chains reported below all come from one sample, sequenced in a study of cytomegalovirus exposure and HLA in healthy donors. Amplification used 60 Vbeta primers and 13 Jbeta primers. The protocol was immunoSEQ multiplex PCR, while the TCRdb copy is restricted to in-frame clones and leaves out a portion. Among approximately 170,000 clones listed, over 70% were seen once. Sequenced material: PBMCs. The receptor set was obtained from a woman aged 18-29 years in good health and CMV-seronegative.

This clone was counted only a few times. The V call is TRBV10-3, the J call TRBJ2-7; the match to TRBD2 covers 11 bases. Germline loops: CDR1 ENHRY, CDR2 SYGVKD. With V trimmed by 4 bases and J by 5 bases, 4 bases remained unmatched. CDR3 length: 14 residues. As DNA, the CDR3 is TGTGCCATCAGTGGAACTAGCGGGAGCCACGAGCAGTACTTC. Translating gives CAISGTSGSHEQYF.

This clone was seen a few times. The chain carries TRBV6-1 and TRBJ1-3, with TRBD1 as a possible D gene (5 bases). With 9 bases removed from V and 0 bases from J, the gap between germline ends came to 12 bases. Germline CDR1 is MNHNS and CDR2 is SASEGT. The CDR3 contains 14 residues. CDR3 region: CASTTGSSGNTIYF. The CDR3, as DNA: TGTGCCAGTACAACAGGTTCCTCTGGAAACACCATATATTTT.

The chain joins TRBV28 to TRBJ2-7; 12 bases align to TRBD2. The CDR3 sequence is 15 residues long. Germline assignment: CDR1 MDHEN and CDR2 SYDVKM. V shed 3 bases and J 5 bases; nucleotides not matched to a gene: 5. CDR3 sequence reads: CASSFLAGGRNEQYF. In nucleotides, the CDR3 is TGTGCCAGCAGTTTCCTAGCGGGAGGGAGGAACGAGCAGTACTTC.

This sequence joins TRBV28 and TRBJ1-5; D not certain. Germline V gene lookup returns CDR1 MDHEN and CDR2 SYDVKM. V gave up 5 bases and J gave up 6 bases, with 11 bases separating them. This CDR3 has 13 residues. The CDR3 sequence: CASSRDTGQPQHF. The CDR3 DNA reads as TGTGCCAGCAGTCGTGACACCGGTCAGCCCCAGCATTTT.

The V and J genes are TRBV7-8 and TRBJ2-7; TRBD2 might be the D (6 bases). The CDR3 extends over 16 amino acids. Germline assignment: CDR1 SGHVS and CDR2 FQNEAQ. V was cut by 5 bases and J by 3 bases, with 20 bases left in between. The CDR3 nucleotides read TGTGCCAGCAGCCCCGGAGGGCGGTCCGGGGACTACGAGCAGTACTTC. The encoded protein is CASSPGGRSGDYEQYF.

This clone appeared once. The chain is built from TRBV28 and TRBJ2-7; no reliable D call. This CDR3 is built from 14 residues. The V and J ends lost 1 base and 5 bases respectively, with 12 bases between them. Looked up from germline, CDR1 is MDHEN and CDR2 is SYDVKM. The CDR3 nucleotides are TGTGCCAGCAGTTTATCCCTTTCTAACCACGAGCAGTACTTC. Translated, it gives CASSLSLSNHEQYF.

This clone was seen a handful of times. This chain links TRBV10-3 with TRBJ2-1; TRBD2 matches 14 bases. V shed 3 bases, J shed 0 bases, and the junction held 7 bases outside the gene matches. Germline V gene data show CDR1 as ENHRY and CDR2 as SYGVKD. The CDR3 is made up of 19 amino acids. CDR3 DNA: TGTGCCATCAGTGACCCCGGGACTAGCGGGGGAAGCTCCTACAATGAGCAGTTCTTC. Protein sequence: CAISDPGTSGGSSYNEQFF.

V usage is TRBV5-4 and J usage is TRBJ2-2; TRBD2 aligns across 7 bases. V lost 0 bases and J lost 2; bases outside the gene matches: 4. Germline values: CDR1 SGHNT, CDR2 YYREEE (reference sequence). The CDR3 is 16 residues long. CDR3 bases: TGTGCCAGCAGCTTGGCGGGAGGACATAACACCGGGGAGCTGTTTTTT. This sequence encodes CASSLAGGHNTGELFF.

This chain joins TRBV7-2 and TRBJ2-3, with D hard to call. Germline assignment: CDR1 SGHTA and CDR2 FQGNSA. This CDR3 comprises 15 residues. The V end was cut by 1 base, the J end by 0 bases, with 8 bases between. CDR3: CASSLELHSTDTQYF. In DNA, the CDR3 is TGTGCCAGCAGCTTAGAACTTCACAGCACAGATACGCAGTATTTT.

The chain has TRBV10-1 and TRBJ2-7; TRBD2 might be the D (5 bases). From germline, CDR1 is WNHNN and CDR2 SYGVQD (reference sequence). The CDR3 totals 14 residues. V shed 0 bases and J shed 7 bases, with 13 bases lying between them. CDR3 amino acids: CASSESAWRREQYF. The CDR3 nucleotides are TGCGCCAGCAGTGAGTCGGCCTGGAGGAGGGAGCAGTACTTC.

CDR3 loop: CASTHPGQSGTEAFF. Here the CDR3 DNA reads TGTGCCAGTACCCACCCGGGTCAGTCCGGGACTGAAGCTTTCTTT. V usage is TRBV19 and J usage is TRBJ1-1, with no clear D. The CDR3 extends over 15 amino acids. CDR1 is LNHDA, CDR2 SQIVND, per germline (reference sequence). Trimming removed 7 bases from V and 5 bases from J, with 20 bases in between. The variable domain in full, completed from reference TRBV19 and TRBJ1-1, reads DGGITQSPKYLFRKEGQNVTLSCEQNLNHDAMYWYRQDPGQGLRLIYYSQIVNDFQKGDIAEGYSVSREKKESFPLTVTSAQKNPTAFYLCASTHPGQSGTEAFFGQGTRLTVV.

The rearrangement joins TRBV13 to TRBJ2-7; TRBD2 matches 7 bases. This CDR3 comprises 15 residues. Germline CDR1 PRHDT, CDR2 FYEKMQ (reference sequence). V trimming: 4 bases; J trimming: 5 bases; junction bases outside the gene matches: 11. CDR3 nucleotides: TGTGCCAGCAGCTGGGAGGGACGGTCTGTCAACGAGCAGTACTTC. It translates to CASSWEGRSVNEQYF.

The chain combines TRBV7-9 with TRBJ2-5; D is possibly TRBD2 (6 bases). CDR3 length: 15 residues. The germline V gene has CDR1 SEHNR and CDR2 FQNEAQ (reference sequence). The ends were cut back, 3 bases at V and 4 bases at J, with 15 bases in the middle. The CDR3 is CASSLGLAIGETQYF. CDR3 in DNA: TGTGCCAGCAGCTTGGGCCTAGCGATAGGAGAGACCCAGTACTTC.

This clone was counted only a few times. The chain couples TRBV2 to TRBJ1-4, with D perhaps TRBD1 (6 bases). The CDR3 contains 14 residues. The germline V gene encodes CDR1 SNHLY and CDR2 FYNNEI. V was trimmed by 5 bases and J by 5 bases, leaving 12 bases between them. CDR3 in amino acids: CASSNDRTNEKLFF. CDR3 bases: TGTGCCAGCAGTAATGACAGGACGAATGAAAAACTGTTTTTT.

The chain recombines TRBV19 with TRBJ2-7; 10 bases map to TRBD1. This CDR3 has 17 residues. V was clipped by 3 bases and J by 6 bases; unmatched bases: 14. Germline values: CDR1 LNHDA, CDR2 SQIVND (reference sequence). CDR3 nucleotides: TGTGCCAGTAGTATCCGGGGACAGGGGAGGCTTGCGGGCGAGCAGTACTTC. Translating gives CASSIRGQGRLAGEQYF.